There are a few counts of the clone carrying this T cell receptor beta chain. Profiling relied on immunoSEQ multiplex PCR, and the TCRdb table lists in-frame clones only, not all of them. Of approximately 140,000 clones in the sample, about 87% are singletons; the top ten hold just over 8.5%. The sample originates from a study of cytomegalovirus exposure and HLA in healthy donors. The CDR3 runs 11 residues. The V gene's germline CDR1 is SQVTM and CDR2 ANQGSEA. With V trimmed by 6 bases and J by 6 bases, 4 bases remained unmatched. The sequencing sample was made of PBMCs. The chain joins TRBV29-1 to TRBJ1-2, with 7 bases fitting TRBD1. The clonotype originates from a young man in good health and CMV-seropositive. The CDR3: CSVRQGNGYTF. As DNA, the CDR3 is TGCAGCGTGCGACAGGGAAATGGCTACACCTTC.